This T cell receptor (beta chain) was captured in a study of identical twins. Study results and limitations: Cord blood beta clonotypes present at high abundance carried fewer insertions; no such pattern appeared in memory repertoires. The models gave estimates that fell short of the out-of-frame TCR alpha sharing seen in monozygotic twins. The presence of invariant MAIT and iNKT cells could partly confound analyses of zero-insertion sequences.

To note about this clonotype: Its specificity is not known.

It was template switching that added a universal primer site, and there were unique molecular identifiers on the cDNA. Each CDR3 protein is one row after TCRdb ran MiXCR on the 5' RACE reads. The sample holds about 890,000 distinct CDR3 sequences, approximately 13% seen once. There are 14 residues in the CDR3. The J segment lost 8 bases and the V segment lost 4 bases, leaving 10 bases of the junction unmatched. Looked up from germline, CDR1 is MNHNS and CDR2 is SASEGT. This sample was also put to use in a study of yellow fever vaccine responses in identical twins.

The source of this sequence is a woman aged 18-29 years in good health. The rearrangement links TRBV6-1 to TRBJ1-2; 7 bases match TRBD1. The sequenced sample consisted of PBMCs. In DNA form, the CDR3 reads TGTGCCAGCAGTGCTTACGCAGGGGGAGGAGGCTACACCTTC. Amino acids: CASSAYAGGGGYTF.